This TCR beta chain was observed in a study of CD8 T cells in Susac syndrome. At the level of the study: Clinical remission applied to under ten sequenced Susac syndrome patients, and roughly 6 had active disease. Study-wide results and caveats: Regarding the TCR sequencing and HLA analysis, the study admitted that a relatively small number of individuals were involved.

The study sequenced TCR beta in blood CD8+ and CD4+ T cells. Reverse transcription of roughly 0.5 to 1 ug RNA was performed with random hexamers. The authors amplified TCR beta CDR3 across 54 Vbeta and 13 Jbeta using immunoSEQ multiplex PCR. TCRdb called the immunoSEQ multiplex PCR reads again in MiXCR, with one record for every CDR3 protein. This table has about 180,000 distinct CDR3 sequences, 90% to 95% appearing once. After removal of 0 bases from V and 1 base from J, the junction contained 6 bases not matched to a gene. Germline V CDR1 and CDR2: MNHEY, SVGEGT. This CDR3 comprises 18 residues. Points on this clonotype: The antigen is not known.

The sequenced sample consisted of CD4+ T cells from PBMCs. This TCR derives from a human donor with Susac syndrome. V is TRBV6-2 or TRBV6-3 and J is TRBJ2-7; 13 positions agree with TRBD2. As DNA, the CDR3 is TGTGCCAGCAGTTACTCGATGACTAGCGGGAGGCGGTCCTACGAGCAGTACTTC. It translates to CASSYSMTSGRRSYEQYF.